The TCR beta chain described here comes from a study of cytomegalovirus exposure and HLA in healthy donors. Findings and caveats of the study: It was likely that a cluster of highly shared sequence variants was a sequencing artifact. The majority of CMV-associated TCR beta chains were reported as apparently HLA-restricted in a later analysis. In a later analysis, at a false discovery rate of 0.05, roughly 17,000 TCR beta sequences were associated with HLA alleles.

Researchers ran the PCR with 60 Vbeta and 13 Jbeta primers. Measured with immunoSEQ multiplex PCR; TCRdb has only the in-frame clones, and not every one. Of 150,000 to 200,000 clones listed, roughly four fifths are singletons. There are a few counts of this clone. Its antigen is currently unknown. Losses at the gene ends were 5 bases for V and 4 bases for J; bases not matched to a gene: 10. The CDR3 runs 15 residues. The germline gives CDR1 LNHDA, CDR2 SQIVND (reference sequence). The rearrangement joins TRBV19 to TRBJ2-7; 8 bases match TRBD1. The sequenced material came from PBMCs. This TCR was sampled from a woman aged 25-40 years in good health and CMV-seropositive. CDR3 sequence (DNA): TGTGCCAGTAGTTTTCAGACAGGGGAGGTTTACGAGCAGTACTTC. It encodes CASSFQTGEVYEQYF.